The 21 T cell receptor beta chains below come from one sample, sequenced in a study of breast tumors, draining lymph nodes, adjacent tissues. In TCRdb, the multiplex PCR reads were re-called with MiXCR into one record per CDR3 protein. The data contain some 230,000 distinct CDR3 sequences, less than 45% of them seen just once; the ten biggest clones take up approximately 3.3%. Samples came from axillary lymph nodes draining the breast cancer. The source material was axillary lymph node tissue. Receptors were obtained from a female donor with breast cancer. Some clones in this sample may be carry-over from other donors' samples.

In this sample, this clonotype turned up many times. V and J are TRBV11-2 and TRBJ2-1; 13 nucleotides agree with TRBD2. This CDR3 is built from 18 residues. The V and J ends lost 5 bases and 11 bases, in that order; junction bases with no gene match: 18. The V gene's germline CDR1 is SGHAT and CDR2 FQNNGV. CDR3 DNA sequence: TGTGCCAGCAGCCTGGAGGGCGGGCGAGGACTAGCGGGGGCAAAGCAGTTCTTC. Protein: CASSLEGGRGLAGAKQFF.

This clonotype was seen repeatedly, ten times or more. V and J are TRBV6-1 and TRBJ2-7; D is possibly TRBD2 (5 bases). The CDR3 spans 12 residues. With 8 bases removed from V and 2 bases from J, the gap between germline ends came to 10 bases. The germline V gene has CDR1 MNHNS and CDR2 SASEGT. CDR3 nucleotide sequence: TGTGCCAGCGGTCGAGGGACCTACGAGCAGTACTTC. Protein sequence: CASGRGTYEQYF.

The rearrangement uses TRBV7-3 and TRBJ2-7, with TRBD2 matching 7 bases. This CDR3 contains 15 residues. The ends lost 1 base at V and 2 bases at J; junction bases unmatched: 5. Germline V gene sequence: CDR1 SGHTA, CDR2 FQGTGA. The CDR3 loop reads CASSLSGGGPYEQYF. CDR3 sequence (DNA): TGTGCCAGCAGCTTAAGCGGCGGGGGACCCTACGAGCAGTACTTC.

Points on this clonotype: A read error is possible here, since a much larger clone lies one base away. The chain recombines TRBV2 with TRBJ2-7, with 12 nucleotides matching TRBD2. CDR1 and CDR2 from the germline V gene are SNHLY and FYNNEI. The CDR3 is 18 amino acids. As DNA, the CDR3 is TGTGCCAGCAGTGTCGCCTTACTGACTAGCGGGAGTGCATACGAGCACTACTTC. Translating gives CASSVALLTSGSAYEHYF.

This clonotype has a handful of counts. V usage is TRBV28 and J usage is TRBJ2-7, with TRBD1 matching over 7 bases. CDR1 is MDHEN and CDR2 is SYDVKM in the germline V gene. This CDR3 is built from 14 residues. The trim removed 5 bases at V and 2 bases at J, leaving 6 bases unmatched. This CDR3 is CASSPWDRAYEQYF. The CDR3, as DNA: TGTGCCAGCAGTCCCTGGGACAGAGCCTACGAGCAGTACTTC.

This chain uses TRBV9 with TRBJ2-3; 10 bases fit TRBD1. V lost 2 bases and J lost 1; bases outside the gene matches: 1. Germline assignment: CDR1 SGDLS and CDR2 YYNGEE. The CDR3 loop spans 15 amino acids. The CDR3 coding sequence is TGTGCCAGCAGCGTTGGGACAGGGGGCACAGATACGCAGTATTTT. It specifies CASSVGTGGTDTQYF.

V gene TRBV19 combines with J gene TRBJ1-4; TRBD1 agrees at 8 bases. The V and J ends lost 5 bases and 8 bases, in that order; junction bases with no gene match: 1. The CDR3 covers 12 residues. Germline values: CDR1 LNHDA, CDR2 SQIVND (reference sequence). CDR3 coding DNA: TGTGCCAGTAGTGGGACAGGAGAAAAACTGTTTTTT. Its protein is CASSGTGEKLFF.

This clonotype was seen at least ten times. The rearrangement uses TRBV4-2 and TRBJ1-6; 7 bases fit TRBD1. There are 16 residues in the CDR3. In germline, CDR1 is LGHNA, CDR2 YNFKEQ. V shed 0 bases and J 7 bases; nucleotides not matched to a gene: 6. In nucleotides, the CDR3 is TGTGCCAGCAGCCAAGATAGGCAGGGGGGAAATTCACCCCTCCACTTT. The encoded protein is CASSQDRQGGNSPLHF.

CDR3 protein: CSVGGQEDYGYTIYF. CDR3 sequence (DNA): TGCAGCGTTGGGGGACAGGAGGACTATGGCTACACCATATATTTT. The V and J genes are TRBV29-1 and TRBJ1-3; TRBD1 aligns across 8 bases. Germline CDR1 SQVTM, CDR2 ANQGSEA. The junction had 13 bases not matched to a gene; V was cut back by 4 bases and J by 8 bases. This CDR3 contains 15 residues.

Ten or more counts support this clonotype. The V and J genes are TRBV12-3 or TRBV12-4 and TRBJ2-5; 8 bases are a match to TRBD2. V trimming: 2 bases; J trimming: 7 bases; junction bases outside the gene matches: 9. The CDR3 has 15 residues. This CDR3 is CASSLTSGGGGTQYF. The CDR3 DNA reads as TGTGCCAGCAGTTTAACTAGCGGTGGCGGTGGGACCCAGTACTTC.

The rearrangement uses TRBV6-1 and TRBJ2-1; maybe TRBD2 (7 bases). The ends were cut back, 6 bases at V and 4 bases at J, with 19 bases in the middle. The length of the CDR3 is 16 residues. Germline V gene sequence: CDR1 MNHNS, CDR2 SASEGT. The CDR3 here is CASSLDPGGLYNEQFF. The DNA of the CDR3 is TGTGCCAGCAGCCTCGATCCGGGGGGCTTGTACAATGAGCAGTTCTTC.

This clonotype has ten or more counts. The chain has TRBV2 and TRBJ2-3; TRBD2 is a possible D gene (6 bases). V shed 5 bases and J shed 3 bases, with 12 bases lying between them. The CDR3 sequence is 14 residues long. CDR1 and CDR2 (germline): SNHLY, FYNNEI. The CDR3 region has the DNA TGTGCCAGCAGTTATTTGGGGGGAACAGATACGCAGTATTTT. Its protein product is CASSYLGGTDTQYF.

This clonotype appeared many times. This chain joins TRBV4-2 and TRBJ2-3; D might be TRBD1 or TRBD2, each matching 5 bases. Deletions cut 0 bases from V and 0 bases from J, with 10 bases between. The CDR3 spans 16 residues. CDR1 is LGHNA, CDR2 YNFKEQ, per germline. CDR3 sequence: CASSQDWDASTDTQYF. The DNA of the CDR3 is TGTGCCAGCAGCCAAGATTGGGACGCCAGCACAGATACGCAGTATTTT.

This clonotype came up many times. The CDR3: CASSGELTGELFF. CDR3 nucleotide sequence: TGTGCCAGCAGCGGGGAGCTCACCGGGGAGCTGTTTTTT. The V gene is TRBV2, the J gene TRBJ2-2; TRBD2 might be the D (5 bases). CDR3 size: 13 residues. V was trimmed by 6 bases and J by 4 bases, leaving 9 bases between them. CDR1 is SNHLY, CDR2 FYNNEI, per germline.

Ten or more counts support this clonotype. The chain is built from TRBV12-5 and TRBJ2-5; the D is unclear. The germline gives CDR1 LGHNT, CDR2 FRNRAP. This CDR3 is 14 amino acids long. V lost 6 bases and J lost 2, with 13 bases in between. The CDR3 nucleotides read TGTGCTAGTGGACCGGGCCTTCCTCAAGAGACCCAGTACTTC. Amino acid sequence: CASGPGLPQETQYF. The whole variable domain, remainder taken from reference TRBV12-5 and TRBJ2-5, is DARVTQTPRHKVTEMGQEVTMRCQPILGHNTVFWYRQTMMQGLELLAYFRNRAPLDDSGMPKDRFSAEMPDATLATLKIQPSEPRDSAVYFCASGPGLPQETQYFGPGTRLLVL.

CDR3 sequence: CSAQAPGMNTEAFF. Written as DNA, the CDR3 is TGCAGTGCCCAAGCCCCGGGGATGAACACTGAAGCTTTCTTT. V gene TRBV20-1 combines with J gene TRBJ1-1; D is undetermined. Trimming removed 6 bases at V and 0 bases at J, with 14 bases between. Germline V gene data show CDR1 as DFQATT and CDR2 as SNEGSKA (reference sequence). This CDR3 spans 14 amino acids.

The chain joins TRBV20-1 to TRBJ1-2, with D possibly being TRBD1 (5 bases). V was cut by 4 bases and J by 11 bases, with 23 bases left in between. The CDR3 runs 14 residues. Germline lookup yields CDR1 DFQATT and CDR2 SNEGSKA (reference sequence). The CDR3 loop reads CSAKLSGGEVLYTF. CDR3 bases: TGCAGTGCTAAACTCTCCGGGGGAGAAGTCCTATACACCTTC.

This clonotype was found many times. V gene TRBV6-1 combines with J gene TRBJ2-1; no firm D call. The CDR3 totals 15 residues. V lost 2 bases, J lost 6 bases, and 14 bases lay in between. CDR1 MNHNS and CDR2 SASEGT come from the germline V gene. The CDR3 DNA follows: TGTGCCAGCAGTGAACTCCTGACTTACCCCAATGAGCAGTTCTTC. Its protein is CASSELLTYPNEQFF.

The gene calls are TRBV5-1 and TRBJ2-3, with 13 positions matching TRBD2. Germline V lookup: CDR1 SGHRS, CDR2 YFSETQ. J gave up 4 bases and V 4 bases, and 6 bases lay outside the gene matches. The CDR3 is made up of 16 amino acids. The DNA of the CDR3 is TGCGCCAGCAGCATAGGGACTAGCGGGGCATCAGATACGCAGTATTTT. It encodes CASSIGTSGASDTQYF. The full variable domain, with the rest looked up from reference TRBV5-1 and TRBJ2-3, is KAGVTQTPRYLIKTRGQQVTLSCSPISGHRSVSWYQQTPGQGLQFLFEYFSETQRNKGNFPGRFSGRQFSNSRSEMNVSTLELGDSALYLCASSIGTSGASDTQYFGPGTRLTVL.

The rearrangement uses TRBV2 and TRBJ2-7; 7 bases line up with TRBD1. This CDR3 spans 14 amino acids. The ends lost 7 bases at V and 5 bases at J; junction bases unmatched: 11. Germline lookup yields CDR1 SNHLY and CDR2 FYNNEI. CDR3 sequence: CASTETGIGNEQYF. CDR3 coding DNA: TGTGCCAGCACCGAGACAGGGATTGGTAACGAGCAGTACTTC.

This clonotype appeared many times. V and J are TRBV9 and TRBJ2-7; 11 positions match TRBD2. Trimming cost V 2 bases and J 3 bases; bases outside gene matches: 4. CDR1 and CDR2 from the germline V gene are SGDLS and YYNGEE. The CDR3 is 15 residues long. The CDR3 spells CASSVGTSGLYEQYF. CDR3 sequence (DNA): TGTGCCAGCAGCGTCGGGACTAGCGGACTCTACGAGCAGTACTTC.